These 17 T cell receptor beta chains were sequenced from one sample in a study of CD8 T cells in Susac syndrome. With random hexamers, 0.5 to 1 ug RNA was reverse transcribed. TCRdb redid the calling of the immunoSEQ multiplex PCR reads with MiXCR, one entry per CDR3 protein. This table has around 130,000 distinct CDR3 sequences, under 95% appearing once. Sequencing was carried out using CD8+ T cells from PBMCs. These receptors were obtained from a human donor with multiple sclerosis.

J is TRBJ2-3 and V is TRBV3-1; D call uncertain. The CDR3 has 16 residues. V was clipped by 0 bases and J by 4 bases, with 14 bases between them. CDR1 is LGHDT, CDR2 YNNKEL, per germline (reference sequence). CDR3 in amino acids: CASSQDLGRRADTQYF. In DNA form, the CDR3 reads TGTGCCAGCAGCCAAGATCTGGGCAGGAGAGCAGATACGCAGTATTTT.

This clonotype was counted a single time. The rearrangement links TRBV5-6 to TRBJ1-5, with D perhaps TRBD1 (6 bases). There are 16 residues in the CDR3. The V end was cut by 4 bases, the J end by 6 bases, with 20 bases between. CDR1 and CDR2 from the germline V gene are SGHDT and YYEEEE. The CDR3 DNA follows: TGTGCCAGCAGCCCTTGGGGGCAGGTGTTTACTCAGCCCCAGCATTTT. Translated, it gives CASSPWGQVFTQPQHF.

This clonotype has only one observation. The chain combines TRBV2 with TRBJ2-2; 8 nucleotides match TRBD2. Germline V gives CDR1 SNHLY, CDR2 FYNNEI. The CDR3 is made up of 20 amino acids. J lost 0 bases, V lost 3 bases, and 15 bases had no gene match. The CDR3 spells CASSERGPVVTSANTGELFF. DNA of the CDR3: TGTGCCAGCAGTGAGCGGGGCCCCGTTGTGACTAGCGCGAACACCGGGGAGCTGTTTTTT.

The chain carries TRBV7-9 and TRBJ2-2; 7 nucleotides line up with TRBD2. The CDR3 totals 12 residues. J lost 11 bases, V lost 2 bases, and 2 bases had no gene match. The V gene's germline CDR1 is SEHNR and CDR2 FQNEAQ (reference sequence). CDR3 region: CASSLPAGELFF. DNA for the CDR3: TGTGCCAGCAGCTTACCAGCGGGAGAGCTGTTTTTT.

Concerning this clonotype: Relative to the germline gene, one junction end is altered; a read error may explain this. V usage is TRBV30 and J usage is TRBJ2-7, with TRBD1 identical over 8 bases. The V gene's germline CDR1 is GTSNPN and CDR2 SVGIG (reference sequence). This CDR3 region has 12 residues. In nucleotides, the CDR3 is TGTGCCTGGAGTGCGACAGGGGACGAGCAGTGCTTC. Translating it yields CAWSATGDEQCF.

The rearrangement links TRBV13 to TRBJ2-1, with 9 bases lining up with TRBD2. The CDR3 is 17 residues long. After removal of 0 bases from V and 0 bases from J, the junction contained 3 bases not matched to a gene. Germline assignment: CDR1 PRHDT and CDR2 FYEKMQ (reference sequence). Here the CDR3 DNA reads TGTGCCAGCAGCTTAGGGACTAGCGGTAGCTCCTACAATGAGCAGTTCTTC. Protein sequence: CASSLGTSGSSYNEQFF.

The chain carries TRBV29-1 and TRBJ1-2, with D possibly being TRBD1 (6 bases). V lost 1 base, J lost 7 bases, and 16 bases lay in between. The CDR3 consists of 14 residues. The germline V gene encodes CDR1 SQVTM and CDR2 ANQGSEA. As DNA, the CDR3 is TGCAGCGTTGAAGTTGGTACCAGGGGTGGTGGCTACACCTTC. Translation gives CSVEVGTRGGGYTF.

The chain employs TRBV27 and TRBJ1-5, with 7 bases aligning to TRBD1. Germline values: CDR1 MNHEY, CDR2 SMNVEV (reference sequence). The V gene end was trimmed by 8 bases and the J gene end by 7 bases; junction bases not matched to a gene: 8. The CDR3 is 13 amino acids. CDR3 sequence reads: CASATGKTQPQHF. CDR3 bases: TGTGCCAGCGCGACAGGGAAAACCCAGCCCCAGCATTTT.

CDR3 DNA sequence: TGTGCCAGCAGCTTCAGCGTAGACACTGAAGCTTTCTTT. Encoded protein: CASSFSVDTEAFF. This chain links TRBV5-6 with TRBJ1-1; D gene ambiguous. CDR1 is SGHDT, CDR2 YYEEEE, per germline. Trimming pared 2 bases from V and 3 bases from J, leaving 8 bases between. The length of the CDR3 is 13 residues. Full variable domain (rest looked up from reference TRBV5-6 and TRBJ1-1): DAGVTQSPTHLIKTRGQQVTLRCSPKSGHDTVSWYQQALGQGPQFIFQYYEEEERQRGNFPDRFSGHQFPNYSSELNVNALLLGDSALYLCASSFSVDTEAFFGQGTRLTVV.

Here the CDR3 reads CASSLVLAGNTQYF. In DNA, the CDR3 is TGTGCCAGCAGCTTGGTACTGGCTGGGAATACGCAGTATTTT. V is TRBV5-6 and J is TRBJ2-3; D is unclear. This CDR3 has 14 amino acids. V was trimmed by 0 bases and J by 7 bases, leaving 12 bases between them. Germline V gives CDR1 SGHDT, CDR2 YYEEEE.

The table lists this clonotype with a count of one. This chain joins TRBV9 and TRBJ2-7; D remains ambiguous. V dropped 4 bases and J dropped 3 bases, with 8 bases sitting between them. There are 12 residues in the CDR3. In germline, CDR1 is SGDLS, CDR2 YYNGEE. The CDR3 sequence: CASSSTNYEQYF. In DNA form, the CDR3 reads TGTGCCAGCAGCTCTACCAACTACGAGCAGTACTTC.

V and J are TRBV19 and TRBJ1-1; 7 bases line up with TRBD1. Trimming cost V 5 bases and J 4 bases; bases outside gene matches: 7. The CDR3 extends over 14 amino acids. Germline V lookup: CDR1 LNHDA, CDR2 SQIVND (reference sequence). The CDR3, as DNA: TGTGCCAGTAGTCCAGGGGGGGATCGCACTGAAGCTTTCTTT. Translated, it gives CASSPGGDRTEAFF. The full variable domain, in which reference TRBV19 and TRBJ1-1 provide the parts outside the CDR3, is DGGITQSPKYLFRKEGQNVTLSCEQNLNHDAMYWYRQDPGQGLRLIYYSQIVNDFQKGDIAEGYSVSREKKESFPLTVTSAQKNPTAFYLCASSPGGDRTEAFFGQGTRLTVV.

The chain joins TRBV2 to TRBJ2-5; 7 nucleotides agree with TRBD1. V shed 9 bases and J 3 bases; nucleotides not matched to a gene: 4. This CDR3 comprises 12 residues. CDR1 SNHLY and CDR2 FYNNEI come from the germline V gene. The DNA for the CDR3 is TGTGCCAGGACAGGGATGGAAGAGACCCAGTACTTC. This codes for CARTGMEETQYF.

The V call is TRBV27, the J call TRBJ2-3; D is perhaps TRBD2 (6 bases). CDR1 is MNHEY and CDR2 is SMNVEV in the germline V gene (reference sequence). The ends were cut back, 5 bases at V and 5 bases at J, with 11 bases in the middle. The CDR3 has 13 amino acids. CDR3 sequence reads: CASSLRGGDTQYF. The CDR3 DNA sequence: TGTGCCAGCAGTCTTAGGGGAGGAGATACGCAGTATTTT.

The V and J genes are TRBV19 and TRBJ2-2, with D hard to call. Germline CDR1 is LNHDA and CDR2 is SQIVND (reference sequence). This CDR3 has 15 amino acids. Trimming cost V 7 bases and J 7 bases, with 19 bases left between them. The CDR3 is CASTLTRALVGELFF. The CDR3 coding sequence is TGTGCCAGTACCTTAACCCGGGCGCTTGTCGGGGAGCTGTTTTTT.

The CDR3 sequence: CASSSGVRGLRDTQYF. The CDR3 DNA is TGTGCCAGCAGCTCGGGGGTCCGGGGGCTCCGAGATACGCAGTATTTT. This rearrangement joins TRBV7-9 to TRBJ2-3, with D possibly being TRBD1 or TRBD2 (6 bases each). V was cut by 4 bases and J by 5 bases, with 19 bases left in between. The germline CDR1 and CDR2 sequences are SEHNR and FQNEAQ (reference sequence). This CDR3 has 16 amino acids.

The V gene is TRBV7-9, the J gene TRBJ1-4; no definite D call. CDR3 size: 11 residues. With 8 bases removed from V and 7 bases from J, the gap between germline ends came to 8 bases. Germline CDR1 reads SEHNR; CDR2 reads FQNEAQ (reference sequence). The CDR3 DNA reads TGTGCCAGCTTGGGCGCTGAAAAACTGTTTTTT. Translating gives CASLGAEKLFF.